This T cell receptor beta chain was captured by sequencing in a study of human T cells and chemical hapten exposure. Study-wide results and caveats: The study found expanded TCRs formed significantly more large CDR3 similarity clusters than controls. Patch test score showed a positive correlation with PT1 expanded TCR counts.

As for time point: patch test 3, about 24 weeks after DPC sensitization. Indicated treatment: therapeutic diphenylcyclopropenone sensitization with weekly scalp DPC. People who gave samples had alopecia, were 18 to 70 years old, and were suitable for DPC. Regarding this clonotype: The antigen remains undetermined.

CDR1 is LGHNA, CDR2 YSLEER, per germline. The CDR3 consists of 17 residues. V dropped 4 bases and J dropped 4 bases, with 20 bases sitting between them. Under the authors' procedure: TCR counts had a median of about 99,000 per sample and spanned about 23,224 to 690,600. A single record per CDR3 protein comes from TCRdb applying MiXCR to the RACE reads. V and J calls and clone size were set by TCRdb, not the authors. The sample carries tens of thousands of distinct CDR3 sequences, 11% recorded once. The sample in question was whole blood, obtained in connection with sensitization to the hapten diphenylcyclopropenone (DPC). This clonotype originated in a woman aged 50 to 60 with alopecia areata. Some clones in this sample may be carry-over from other donors' samples. The gene calls are TRBV4-3 and TRBJ2-4, with D perhaps TRBD2 (7 bases). The CDR3 loop reads CASSPRGGSRTKNIQYF. CDR3 sequence (DNA): TGCGCCAGCAGCCCAAGGGGGGGGAGTCGAACTAAAAACATTCAGTACTTC.